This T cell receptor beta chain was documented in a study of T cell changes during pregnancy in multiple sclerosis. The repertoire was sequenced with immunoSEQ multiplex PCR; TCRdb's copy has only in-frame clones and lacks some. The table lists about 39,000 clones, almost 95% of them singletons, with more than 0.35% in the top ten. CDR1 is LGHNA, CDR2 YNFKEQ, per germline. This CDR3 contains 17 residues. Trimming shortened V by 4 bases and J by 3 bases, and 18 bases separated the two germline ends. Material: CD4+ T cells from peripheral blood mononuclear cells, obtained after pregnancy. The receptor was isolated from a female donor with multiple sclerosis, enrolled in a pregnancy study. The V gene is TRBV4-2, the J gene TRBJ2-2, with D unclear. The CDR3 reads CASSPYQAMTDTGELFF. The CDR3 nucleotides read TGTGCCAGCAGCCCCTATCAGGCGATGACGGACACCGGGGAGCTGTTTTTT.